What follows are 7 T cell receptor beta chains derived from one specimen sequenced in a study of response to subunit inactivated influenza vaccine. TCRdb redid the calling of the RT-PCR reads with MiXCR, one entry per CDR3 protein. The table includes roughly 650,000 distinct CDR3 sequences, 15% to 17% detected once. Sequences were derived from PBMCs from blood, sampled 11 to 12 days after vaccination. These receptors were collected from a middle-aged man who received an inactivated influenza vaccine.

This clonotype turned up a few times. The chain couples TRBV3-1 to TRBJ2-3, with D tentatively TRBD1 or TRBD2 (5 bases each). The CDR3 has 14 amino acids. Trimming took off 3 bases at V and 8 bases at J, with 15 bases between the two ends. Germline V gene lookup returns CDR1 LGHDT and CDR2 YNNKEL (reference sequence). In DNA, the CDR3 is TGTGCCAGCAGCCAGGGGGATTTCCAGAGTACGCAGTATTTT. Translating gives CASSQGDFQSTQYF.

J is TRBJ1-5 and V is TRBV20-1; the D gene is possibly TRBD1 (6 bases). Germline CDR1 is DFQATT and CDR2 is SNEGSKA (reference sequence). This CDR3 spans 12 amino acids. The V gene lost 5 bases and the J gene lost 7 bases, with 12 bases spanning the gap. Here the CDR3 DNA reads TGCAGTGCTGCCCCAGGGGAGCAGCCCCAGCATTTT. It yields the protein CSAAPGEQPQHF.

This clonotype occurred a few times. Here the CDR3 reads CASSWDGQGVGNTIYF. The CDR3 DNA reads as TGTGCCAGCAGTTGGGACGGTCAGGGAGTCGGAAACACCATATATTTT. This rearrangement joins TRBV6-2 or TRBV6-3 to TRBJ1-3, with D possibly matching TRBD1 (5 bases). V shed 4 bases and J shed 4 bases, with 17 bases lying between them. Germline V CDR1 and CDR2: MNHEY, SVGEGT. This CDR3 spans 16 amino acids.

In its sample, this clonotype was seen a few times. This chain connects TRBV20-1 to TRBJ2-5; tentative D call: TRBD1 (5 bases). CDR3 length equals 14 residues. With 5 bases removed from V and 0 bases from J, the gap between germline ends came to 13 bases. CDR1 is DFQATT and CDR2 is SNEGSKA in the germline V gene (reference sequence). The CDR3 DNA reads TGCAGTGCTGTCCCTCTAGGGGACCAAGAGACCCAGTACTTC. Translation gives CSAVPLGDQETQYF.

A few counts support this clonotype. J is TRBJ2-4 and V is TRBV20-1; D perhaps matches TRBD1 (6 bases). V lost 0 bases to trimming and J lost 7 bases, with 19 bases between them. CDR1 is DFQATT and CDR2 is SNEGSKA in the germline V gene (reference sequence). The CDR3 consists of 16 residues. This CDR3 reads CSARDPKMGARNIQYF. The CDR3 nucleotides read TGCAGTGCTAGAGATCCGAAAATGGGGGCCCGGAACATTCAGTACTTC.

This clonotype has more than one count but fewer than ten. The V and J genes are TRBV20-1 and TRBJ2-1; weak D call: TRBD2 (5 bases). CDR1 and CDR2 from the germline V gene are DFQATT and SNEGSKA (reference sequence). The CDR3 totals 16 residues. The V and J ends lost 1 base and 2 bases respectively, with 15 bases between them. Here the CDR3 reads CSARARGSATYNEQFF. CDR3 bases: TGCAGTGCTAGAGCTCGGGGTAGCGCAACCTACAATGAGCAGTTCTTC.

The V gene is TRBV18, the J gene TRBJ2-3; 9 nucleotides match TRBD2. The V gene's germline CDR1 is KGHSH and CDR2 LQKENI. V shed 4 bases and J 14 bases; nucleotides not matched to a gene: 7. The CDR3 is made up of 12 amino acids. The CDR3 reads CASSLTAGGWYF. CDR3 in DNA: TGTGCCAGCTCACTGACAGCGGGAGGATGGTATTTT.